This TCR beta chain appears in the sequencing data of a study of T cells in Graves' hyperthyroidism and ophthalmopathy. Study findings and constraints: Most thyroid clonotypes expanded above 0.001 appeared in blood too. Ophthalmopathy prediction by the model preceded onset by a median approximately six months.

The sample holds many counts of this clonotype. Antigen: not known. In germline, CDR1 is SQVTM, CDR2 ANQGSEA. V was shortened by 4 bases and J by 1 base, with 22 bases between the two germline ends. CDR3 length: 17 residues. Researchers took RNA transcripts and amplified the TCR beta CDR3 regions from them. A first-round RT-PCR of the TCR CDR3 used the HTBI primer set. TCRdb re-called the multiplex PCR reads through MiXCR, storing one row per CDR3 protein. The sample has roughly 580,000 distinct CDR3 sequences, approximately 14% seen once. Clinical symptoms, serum thyroxine, TRAb, thyroid ultrasound and orbital computed tomography established diagnosis.

The chain employs TRBV29-1 and TRBJ1-1; weak D call: TRBD1 (6 bases). This sequence was found in a woman between 25 and 40 years old with Graves' hyperthyroidism that later progressed to Graves' ophthalmopathy. The sample consisted of blood. The CDR3, as DNA: TGCAGCGTTGTGGGGGGGCTGGGGAAGGGAGGGAACACTGAAGCTTTCTTT. Its protein is CSVVGGLGKGGNTEAFF.